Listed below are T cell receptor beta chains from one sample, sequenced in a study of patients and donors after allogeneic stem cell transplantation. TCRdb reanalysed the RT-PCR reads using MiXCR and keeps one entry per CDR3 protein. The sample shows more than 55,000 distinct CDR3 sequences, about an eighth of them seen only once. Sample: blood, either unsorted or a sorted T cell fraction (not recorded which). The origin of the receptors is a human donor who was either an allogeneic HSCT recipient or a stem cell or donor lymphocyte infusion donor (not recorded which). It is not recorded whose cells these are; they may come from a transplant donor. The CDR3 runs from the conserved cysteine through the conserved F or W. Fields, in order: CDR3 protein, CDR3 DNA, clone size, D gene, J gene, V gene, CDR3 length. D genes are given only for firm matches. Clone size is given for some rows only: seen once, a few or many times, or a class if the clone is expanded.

cdr3_aa: CASSWGQGEGYTF
cdr3_nt: TGTGCCAGCAGCTGGGGACAGGGAGAAGGCTACACCTTC
clone_size: few
d_call: TRBD1
j_call: TRBJ1-2
v_call: TRBV7-8
cdr3_length: 13

cdr3_aa: CASSMGNNQPQHF
cdr3_nt: TGTGCCAGTAGTATGGGAAACAATCAGCCCCAGCATTTT
clone_size: few
d_call: -
j_call: TRBJ1-5
v_call: TRBV19
cdr3_length: 13

cdr3_aa: CATSLRQGARLYNEQFF
cdr3_nt: TGTGCCACCAGCCTTAGACAGGGGGCGAGGTTGTACAATGAGCAGTTCTTC
clone_size: few
d_call: TRBD1
j_call: TRBJ2-1
v_call: TRBV15
cdr3_length: 17

cdr3_aa: CASSLGGPLNTEAFF
cdr3_nt: TGTGCCAGCAGTTTAGGCGGGCCGCTGAACACTGAAGCTTTCTTT
clone_size: many
d_call: -
j_call: TRBJ1-1
v_call: TRBV12-3/TRBV12-4
cdr3_length: 15

cdr3_aa: CASSWAGGRGMGNQPQHF
cdr3_nt: TGTGCCAGCAGCTGGGCAGGGGGCCGAGGGATGGGCAATCAGCCCCAGCATTTT
clone_size: many
d_call: TRBD1
j_call: TRBJ1-5
v_call: TRBV7-2
cdr3_length: 18

cdr3_aa: CSVEVRTRSSYNEQFF
cdr3_nt: TGCAGCGTTGAAGTCCGGACGAGAAGCTCCTACAACGAGCAGTTCTTC
clone_size: few
d_call: -
j_call: TRBJ2-1
v_call: TRBV29-1
cdr3_length: 16

cdr3_aa: CASSRTENTEAFF
cdr3_nt: TGTGCCAGCAGCCGGACAGAGAACACTGAAGCTTTCTTT
clone_size: many
d_call: -
j_call: TRBJ1-1
v_call: TRBV3-1
cdr3_length: 13

cdr3_aa: CASSPGLADMWAQYF
cdr3_nt: TGTGCCAGTAGTCCAGGACTAGCGGATATGTGGGCGCAGTACTTC
clone_size: few
d_call: TRBD2
j_call: TRBJ2-7
v_call: TRBV19
cdr3_length: 15

cdr3_aa: CAISTPSWGSPAIYF
cdr3_nt: TGTGCCATCAGTACCCCGTCTTGGGGGAGCCCGGCCATATATTTT
clone_size: few
d_call: -
j_call: TRBJ1-3
v_call: TRBV10-3
cdr3_length: 15

cdr3_aa: CASSFITDTQYF
cdr3_nt: TGTGCCAGCAGCTTTATAACAGATACGCAGTATTTT
clone_size: -
d_call: -
j_call: TRBJ2-3
v_call: TRBV7-9
cdr3_length: 12

cdr3_aa: CSATVQGLGSNEQFF
cdr3_nt: TGCAGTGCTACCGTTCAGGGGCTCGGATCCAATGAGCAGTTCTTC
clone_size: many
d_call: -
j_call: TRBJ2-1
v_call: TRBV20-1
cdr3_length: 15

cdr3_aa: CASSIWTRGTEAFF
cdr3_nt: TGTGCCAGTAGTATCTGGACGAGGGGGACTGAAGCTTTCTTT
clone_size: few
d_call: -
j_call: TRBJ1-1
v_call: TRBV19
cdr3_length: 14

cdr3_aa: CASSMSSGTAGELFF
cdr3_nt: TGTGCCAGTAGTATGTCTAGTGGGACAGCCGGGGAGCTGTTTTTT
clone_size: few
d_call: TRBD1
j_call: TRBJ2-2
v_call: TRBV19
cdr3_length: 15